This TCR beta chain stems from a study of OX40 agonist ivuxolimab in advanced cancers. Study-level background: Dose-escalation patients had hepatocellular carcinoma, melanoma, renal cell or head and neck cancer. Regarding the study as a whole: CD4+ and CD8+ T cells in blood underwent clonal expansion by week 6 at 0.1 to 3.0 mg/kg. Patients with a partial response at 0.1-3.0 mg/kg had among the lowest clonal expansion.

In its sample, this clone was seen once. Its antigen is currently unknown. The CDR3 is made up of 15 amino acids. V was shortened by 4 bases and J by 3 bases, with 15 bases between the two germline ends. Germline V CDR1 and CDR2: SGHAT, FQNNGV. Using immunoSEQ multiplex PCR, the repertoire was profiled, and TCRdb retains in-frame clones only, with some absent. This table has just over 95,000 clones, about 85% appearing once. The chain links TRBV11-2 to TRBJ1-1, with a tentative D call TRBD1 (6 bases). The sequenced sample was CD4+ or CD8+ T cells sorted from blood, obtained in a trial of the OX40 agonist ivuxolimab. The sequence came from an adult with an advanced solid tumor such as melanoma, head and neck, liver or kidney cancer. The chain's CDR3 is CASSSQGMVDTEAFF. The CDR3 region has the DNA TGTGCCAGCAGCTCACAGGGAATGGTGGACACTGAAGCTTTCTTT.